This T cell receptor beta chain came from a study of response to subunit inactivated influenza vaccine. Study-wide findings and caveats: Authors suggested each seasonal flu vaccination may recruit only limited numbers of new T cells.

On this clonotype itself: Antigen: not known.

Each CDR3 protein gets one entry after TCRdb re-called the RT-PCR reads with MiXCR. The table records around 470,000 distinct CDR3 sequences, less than 7.5% of them present only once. This CDR3 comprises 14 residues. In germline, CDR1 is DFQATT, CDR2 SNEGSKA (reference sequence). The ends were cut back, 6 bases at V and 3 bases at J, with 18 bases in the middle. Sequences were derived from PBMCs from blood, sampled less than 25 months after vaccination. The TCR comes from a man aged 45 to 70 who received an inactivated influenza vaccine. V and J are TRBV20-1 and TRBJ2-7; possible D gene TRBD2, 7 bases. The DNA of the CDR3 is TGCAGTGCCAGAACCGGGGGGCGAAACTACGAGCAGTACTTC. It encodes CSARTGGRNYEQYF.